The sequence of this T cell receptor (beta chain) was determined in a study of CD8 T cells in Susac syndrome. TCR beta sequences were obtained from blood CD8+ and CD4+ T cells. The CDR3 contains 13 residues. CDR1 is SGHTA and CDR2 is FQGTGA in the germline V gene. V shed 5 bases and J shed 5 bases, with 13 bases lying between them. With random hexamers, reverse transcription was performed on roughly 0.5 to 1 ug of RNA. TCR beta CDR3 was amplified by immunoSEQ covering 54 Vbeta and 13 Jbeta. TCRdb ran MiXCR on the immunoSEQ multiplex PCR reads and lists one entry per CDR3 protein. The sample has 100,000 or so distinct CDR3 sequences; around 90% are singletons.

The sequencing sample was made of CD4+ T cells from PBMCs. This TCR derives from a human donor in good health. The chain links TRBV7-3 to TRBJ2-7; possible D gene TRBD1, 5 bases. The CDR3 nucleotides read TGTGCCAGCAGCCCCCTTCAGGGCCACGAGCAGTACTTC. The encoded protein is CASSPLQGHEQYF.